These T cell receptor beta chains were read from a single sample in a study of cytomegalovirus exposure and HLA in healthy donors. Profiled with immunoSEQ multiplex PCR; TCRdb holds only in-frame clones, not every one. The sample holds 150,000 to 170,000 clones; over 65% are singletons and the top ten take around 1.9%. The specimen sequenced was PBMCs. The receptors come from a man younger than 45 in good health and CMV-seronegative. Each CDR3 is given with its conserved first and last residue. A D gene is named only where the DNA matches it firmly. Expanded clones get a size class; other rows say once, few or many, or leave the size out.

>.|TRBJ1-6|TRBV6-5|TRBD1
TGTGCCAGCAGTTACTCGAACAGGGGAGCACCCCTCCACTTT
CASSYSNRGAPLHF
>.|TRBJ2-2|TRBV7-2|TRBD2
TGTGCCAGCAGCTTAGACCCGCGGGGGGGCCCCGGGGAGCTGTTTTTT
CASSLDPRGGPGELFF
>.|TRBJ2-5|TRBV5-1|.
TGCGCCAGCAGCTTGGGTGGGGGCCCCTACCAAGAGACCCAGTACTTC
CASSLGGGPYQETQYF
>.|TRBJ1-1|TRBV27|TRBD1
TGTGCCAGCAGTTCAAGGACAGGGGACACTGAAGCTTTCTTT
CASSSRTGDTEAFF
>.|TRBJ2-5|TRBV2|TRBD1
TGTGCCAGCAGAGTTCCGGGACAGCCCCAAGAGACCCAGTACTTC
CASRVPGQPQETQYF
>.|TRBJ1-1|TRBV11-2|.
TGTGCCAGCAGCTTAGATCCGGGTCGGAACACTGAAGCTTTCTTT
CASSLDPGRNTEAFF
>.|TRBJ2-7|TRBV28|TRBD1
TGTGCCAGCAGAACCACACAGGGGGCCTACGAGCAGTACTTC
CASRTTQGAYEQYF
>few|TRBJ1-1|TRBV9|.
TGTGCCAGCAGCGCTACGGGACTCCACTCCACTGAAGCTTTCTTT
CASSATGLHSTEAFF
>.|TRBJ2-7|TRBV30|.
TGTGCCTGGAACCAGCGAACCTACGAGCAGTACTTC
CAWNQRTYEQYF
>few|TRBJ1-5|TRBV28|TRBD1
TGTGCCAGCAGCCTCCATCAGGGGGGTAGCAATCAGCCCCAGAATTTT
CASSLHQGGSNQPQNF
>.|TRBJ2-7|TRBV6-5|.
TGTGCCAGCCGGAGGGACGGGAGCTCCTACGAGCAGTACTTC
CASRRDGSSYEQYF
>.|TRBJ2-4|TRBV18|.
TGTGCCAGCTCACCTCCTGACACCCTTGCAGCCAAAAACATTCAGTACTTC
CASSPPDTLAAKNIQYF
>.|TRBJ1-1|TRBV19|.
TGTGCCAGTAGTACACAAGGCGCGGCTGAAGCTTTCTTT
CASSTQGAAEAFF
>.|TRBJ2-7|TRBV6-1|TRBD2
TGTGCCAGCAGCCCGCGGGGGGCCTATTACGAGCAGTACTTC
CASSPRGAYYEQYF
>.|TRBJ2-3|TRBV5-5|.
TGTGCCAGCAGCCGTGACCCATCAACCGGGGGGCCCGCCACAGATACGCAGTATTTT
CASSRDPSTGGPATDTQYF
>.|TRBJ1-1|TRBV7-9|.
TGTGCCAGCAGCTTAGTCGGAAGCGGGGACACTGAAGCTTTCTTT
CASSLVGSGDTEAFF
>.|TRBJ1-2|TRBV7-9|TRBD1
TGTGCCAGCAGCTCGACAGGGGGCACCGGCTACACCTTC
CASSSTGGTGYTF
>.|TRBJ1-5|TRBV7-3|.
TGTGCCAGCAGCTTAACTTTGGCCCAGCCCCAGCATTTT
CASSLTLAQPQHF
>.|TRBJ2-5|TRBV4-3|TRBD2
TGCGCCAGCAGCCCGGGGGGGGGAGAGACCCAGTACTTC
CASSPGGGETQYF
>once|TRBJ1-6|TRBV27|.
TGTGCCAGCAGCTGGTCGACAGGATATTCACCCCTCCACTTT
CASSWSTGYSPLHF
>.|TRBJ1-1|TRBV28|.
TGTGCCAGCAGTTTTTCCCTGGGCAAGAACACTGAAGCTTTCTTT
CASSFSLGKNTEAFF
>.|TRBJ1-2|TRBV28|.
TGTGCCAGCAGCCCAACTGGCAGGGGCATCGATGGCTACACCTTC
CASSPTGRGIDGYTF